Listed below are T cell receptor beta chains from one sample, sequenced in a study of T cell responses to AZD1222 COVID-19 vaccine. Clones were sequenced by immunoSEQ multiplex PCR, and TCRdb holds only the in-frame ones, with some missing. The sample includes 45,000 or so clones, roughly 90% of them seen just once. This sample comprised peripheral blood, obtained 28 days after the second AZD1222 dose. These receptors were obtained from an adult who received the AZD1222 COVID-19 vaccine. CDR3s include the opening cysteine and the closing phenylalanine or tryptophan. A D gene is named only where the DNA matches it firmly. Clone size is given for some rows only: seen once, a few or many times, or a class if the clone is expanded.

V gene: TRBV30
J gene: TRBJ1-2
D gene: .
clone size: once
CDR3 DNA: TGTGCCTGGAGAGGGGTATGGGGCTACACCTTC
CDR3 protein: CAWRGVWGYTF

V gene: TRBV15
J gene: TRBJ1-2
D gene: .
clone size: few
CDR3 DNA: TGTGCCACCAGCGGCTCAGGTGGGGGCTACACCTTC
CDR3 protein: CATSGSGGGYTF

V gene: TRBV9
J gene: TRBJ2-1
D gene: TRBD2
clone size: .
CDR3 DNA: TGTGCCAGCACCTCGGGGACTAAGACCAATGAGCAGTTCTTC
CDR3 protein: CASTSGTKTNEQFF

V gene: TRBV19
J gene: TRBJ1-5
D gene: .
clone size: .
CDR3 DNA: TGTGCCAGTAGTATATCCCCAGGAGGGAGCAATCAGCCCCAGCATTTT
CDR3 protein: CASSISPGGSNQPQHF

V gene: TRBV28
J gene: TRBJ1-5
D gene: .
clone size: .
CDR3 DNA: TGTGCCAGCAGTTTGAGGGAAAAGGGGGACAACTATCTGTATCAGCCCCAGCATTTT
CDR3 protein: CASSLREKGDNYLYQPQHF

V gene: TRBV6-2/TRBV6-3
J gene: TRBJ1-1
D gene: .
clone size: .
CDR3 DNA: TGTGCCAGCAGCTCCGGCGGGGAGAACACTGAAGCTTTCTTT
CDR3 protein: CASSSGGENTEAFF

V gene: TRBV5-1
J gene: TRBJ2-3
D gene: .
clone size: .
CDR3 DNA: TGCGCCAGCAGCTTGGAACATGGCACAGATACGCAGTATTTT
CDR3 protein: CASSLEHGTDTQYF

V gene: TRBV9
J gene: TRBJ2-1
D gene: .
clone size: .
CDR3 DNA: TGTGCCAGCAGCGTACTGTCCTCCTACAATGAGCAGTTCTTC
CDR3 protein: CASSVLSSYNEQFF

V gene: TRBV9
J gene: TRBJ1-1
D gene: TRBD1
clone size: .
CDR3 DNA: TGTGCCAGCAGCCCGGGGACAGGGGGCCCCCCTGAAGCTTTCTTT
CDR3 protein: CASSPGTGGPPEAFF

V gene: TRBV7-9
J gene: TRBJ1-6
D gene: .
clone size: .
CDR3 DNA: TGTGCCAGCAGCTTAGTGGGGAATTCACCCCTCCACTTT
CDR3 protein: CASSLVGNSPLHF

V gene: TRBV6-5
J gene: TRBJ2-7
D gene: TRBD2
clone size: .
CDR3 DNA: TGTGCCAGCAGCATTAGCGGGAGTGCTCCCGAGCAGTACTTC
CDR3 protein: CASSISGSAPEQYF

V gene: TRBV27
J gene: TRBJ2-1
D gene: .
clone size: .
CDR3 DNA: TGTGCCAGCAGTTTATCGTGGGACGTAAGGGATGAGCAGTTCTTC
CDR3 protein: CASSLSWDVRDEQFF

V gene: TRBV5-1
J gene: TRBJ1-1
D gene: .
clone size: .
CDR3 DNA: TGCGCCAGCAGCTTGGGGCAGAAACTTGAAGCTTTCTTT
CDR3 protein: CASSLGQKLEAFF

V gene: TRBV28
J gene: TRBJ1-6
D gene: .
clone size: .
CDR3 DNA: TGTGCCAGCAGACCTACAGTTCCCTCCTATAATTCACCCCTCCACTTT
CDR3 protein: CASRPTVPSYNSPLHF

V gene: TRBV7-8
J gene: TRBJ1-1
D gene: .
clone size: .
CDR3 DNA: TGTGCCAGCAGCCGCCCTGGGACTGAAGCTTTCTTT
CDR3 protein: CASSRPGTEAFF

V gene: TRBV28
J gene: TRBJ2-3
D gene: .
clone size: .
CDR3 DNA: TGTGCCAGCAGTCCGATAAGGGGGACAGATACGCAGTATTTT
CDR3 protein: CASSPIRGTDTQYF

V gene: TRBV7-2
J gene: TRBJ1-4
D gene: .
clone size: .
CDR3 DNA: TGTGCCAGCAGCTTAGAAAGATATGAAAAACTGTTTTTT
CDR3 protein: CASSLERYEKLFF

V gene: TRBV12-3/TRBV12-4
J gene: TRBJ1-1
D gene: TRBD1
clone size: .
CDR3 DNA: TGTGCCAGCAGTTCGACAGGGTTAGCTTTCTTT
CDR3 protein: CASSSTGLAFF

V gene: TRBV6-5
J gene: TRBJ2-7
D gene: TRBD1
clone size: .
CDR3 DNA: TGTGCCAGCAGTCGAACCGGGACAGGGGTATACGAGCAGTACTTC
CDR3 protein: CASSRTGTGVYEQYF

V gene: TRBV6-5
J gene: TRBJ2-1
D gene: TRBD2
clone size: .
CDR3 DNA: TGTGCCAGCAGAAGTGAGAGCGGGATAGGCAATGAGCAGTTCTTC
CDR3 protein: CASRSESGIGNEQFF

V gene: TRBV11-2
J gene: TRBJ2-7
D gene: .
clone size: .
CDR3 DNA: TGTGCCAGCAGCTTACACTACGAGCAGTACTTC
CDR3 protein: CASSLHYEQYF

V gene: TRBV6-5
J gene: TRBJ2-5
D gene: .
clone size: .
CDR3 DNA: TGTGCCAGCAGTTACTCGGGGGAGACCCAGTACTTC
CDR3 protein: CASSYSGETQYF

V gene: TRBV18
J gene: TRBJ2-1
D gene: TRBD2
clone size: once
CDR3 DNA: TGTGCCAGCTCCCAAGGGGCGGGAGGGCACAATGAGCAGTTCTTC
CDR3 protein: CASSQGAGGHNEQFF

V gene: TRBV6-5
J gene: TRBJ2-7
D gene: TRBD1
clone size: .
CDR3 DNA: TGTGCCAGCAAGAGGGACAGGGATGTCGAGCAGTACTTC
CDR3 protein: CASKRDRDVEQYF

V gene: TRBV30
J gene: TRBJ2-1
D gene: TRBD1
clone size: .
CDR3 DNA: TGTGCCTGGAGTAATGAGGGACAGGCCTACAATGAGCAGTTCTTC
CDR3 protein: CAWSNEGQAYNEQFF

V gene: TRBV2
J gene: TRBJ2-1
D gene: .
clone size: .
CDR3 DNA: TGTGCCAGCATTAGAGAAGGATGGAATGAGCAGTTCTTC
CDR3 protein: CASIREGWNEQFF

V gene: TRBV2
J gene: TRBJ1-4
D gene: TRBD1
clone size: .
CDR3 DNA: TGTGCCAGCAGAAGGGGGCTTACTTCAACTAATGAAAAACTGTTTTTT
CDR3 protein: CASRRGLTSTNEKLFF

V gene: TRBV19
J gene: TRBJ2-2
D gene: .
clone size: .
CDR3 DNA: TGTGCCAGTAGTAGGGGCACCGGGGAGCTGTTTTTT
CDR3 protein: CASSRGTGELFF

V gene: TRBV27
J gene: TRBJ1-5
D gene: .
clone size: .
CDR3 DNA: TGTGCCAGCAGTTTAATAGGGAGCCAGCCCCAGCATTTT
CDR3 protein: CASSLIGSQPQHF

V gene: TRBV9
J gene: TRBJ2-3
D gene: .
clone size: .
CDR3 DNA: TGTGCCAGCAGCCCCCTCTCCCGGGAGCCCACAGATACGCAGTATTTT
CDR3 protein: CASSPLSREPTDTQYF

V gene: TRBV5-1
J gene: TRBJ2-3
D gene: TRBD2
clone size: .
CDR3 DNA: TGCGCCAGCGACTCAGCGGGAGCTGGAGATACGCAGTATTTT
CDR3 protein: CASDSAGAGDTQYF

V gene: TRBV5-1
J gene: TRBJ2-7
D gene: TRBD2
clone size: few
CDR3 DNA: TGCGCCAGCAGCCAAACCGGGACTAGCGGGACCCTCTACGAGCAGTACTTC
CDR3 protein: CASSQTGTSGTLYEQYF

V gene: TRBV5-5
J gene: TRBJ2-2
D gene: .
clone size: .
CDR3 DNA: TGTGCCAGCAGCCCTTCAAGGGTGGCCGGGGAGCTGTTTTTT
CDR3 protein: CASSPSRVAGELFF

V gene: TRBV6-1
J gene: TRBJ2-7
D gene: .
clone size: .
CDR3 DNA: TGTGCCAGCAGTGAGAGGGTGGAGGAGGCGTACGAGCAGTACTTC
CDR3 protein: CASSERVEEAYEQYF

V gene: TRBV19
J gene: TRBJ2-1
D gene: .
clone size: .
CDR3 DNA: TGTGCCAGTAGTATAGGGGGGGCGTTGAATGAGCAGTTCTTC
CDR3 protein: CASSIGGALNEQFF

V gene: TRBV5-1
J gene: TRBJ2-7
D gene: TRBD1
clone size: .
CDR3 DNA: TGCGCCAGCAGCTTGGTTAGGGGGCTCGACGAGCAGTACTTC
CDR3 protein: CASSLVRGLDEQYF

V gene: TRBV18
J gene: TRBJ1-2
D gene: .
clone size: .
CDR3 DNA: TGTGCCAGCTCACAGGGTACCCTAGACTATGGCTACACCTTC
CDR3 protein: CASSQGTLDYGYTF

V gene: TRBV28
J gene: TRBJ1-5
D gene: TRBD1
clone size: .
CDR3 DNA: TGTGCCAGCAGTTCCCTCACAGGGGGTTCATTTCAGCCCCAGCATTTT
CDR3 protein: CASSSLTGGSFQPQHF

V gene: TRBV11-2
J gene: TRBJ1-6
D gene: .
clone size: .
CDR3 DNA: TGTGCCAGCACCATAATGTCTGGTGGATCACCCCTCCACTTT
CDR3 protein: CASTIMSGGSPLHF